This TCR beta chain was recovered during a study of cytomegalovirus exposure and HLA in healthy donors. About the study: Roughly 77 million unique TCRs from HLA-typed donors made up an early data release.

Notes on the study in general: Among the CMV-associated chains, three were confirmed in vitro as specific for CMV antigens.

Germline V gene data show CDR1 as GTSNPN and CDR2 as SVGIG (reference sequence). The CDR3 is 11 residues long. Between the trimmed V and J ends, which lost 3 bases and 7 bases, there was a span of 6 bases. With 60 Vbeta and 13 Jbeta primers, the PCR was carried out. Per the study methods: As a later analysis found, there were 70 million to 90 million unique TCR beta chains, of which some 10 million were shared. The table came from immunoSEQ multiplex PCR; TCRdb's copy has only in-frame clones and leaves some out. The V and J calls and clone size are taken from that table; D and trimming were inferred from the DNA. The data show over 130,000 clones, 88% seen once. This clone came up once. Its antigen remains unknown.

The chain joins TRBV30 to TRBJ2-2; D unclear. The receptor's source is a middle-aged woman in good health and CMV-seronegative. Sequenced: PBMCs. The CDR3 DNA sequence: TGTGCCTGGAGGTTCGTCGGGGAGCTGTTTTTT. This codes for CAWRFVGELFF.